This TCR beta chain came from a study of cytomegalovirus exposure and HLA in healthy donors. Study information: Drawn from HLA-typed donors, 83 million or so unique TCRs were held in an early data release.

In the case of this clone: The antigen is undetermined. Other DNA variants within this sample encode the same CDR3.

PCR was performed using 60 Vbeta and 13 Jbeta primers. Assay: immunoSEQ multiplex PCR; the TCRdb copy retains only in-frame clones and omits some. The sample yields 130,000 or so clones, around four fifths seen once. Germline V gene data show CDR1 as SGHDT and CDR2 as YYEEEE. The CDR3 consists of 15 residues. J was trimmed by 4 bases and V by 2 bases; bases with no gene match: 7. The study, taken as a whole, reports: Immune exposure information comprised only CMV serostatus.

What was sequenced was PBMCs. The source of this sequence is a woman aged 40-49 years in good health and CMV-seronegative. The rearrangement joins TRBV5-6 to TRBJ1-1; 8 bases fit TRBD1. CDR3 loop: CASSFAGTGVTEAFF. The DNA of the CDR3 is TGTGCCAGCAGCTTCGCCGGGACAGGAGTCACTGAAGCTTTCTTT. Filled out from reference TRBV5-6 and TRBJ1-1, the complete variable domain reads DAGVTQSPTHLIKTRGQQVTLRCSPKSGHDTVSWYQQALGQGPQFIFQYYEEEERQRGNFPDRFSGHQFPNYSSELNVNALLLGDSALYLCASSFAGTGVTEAFFGQGTRLTVV.